This entry features one TCR beta chain sequence. PCR used 60 Vbeta primers and 13 Jbeta primers. The assay was immunoSEQ multiplex PCR, and TCRdb's table has in-frame clones only and misses some. The sample has some 190,000 clones; roughly four fifths are singletons. This sample is part of a study of cytomegalovirus exposure and HLA in healthy donors. This CDR3 contains 14 residues. The germline CDR1 and CDR2 sequences are MGHDK and SYGVNS. The ends were cut back, 6 bases at V and 0 bases at J, with 10 bases in the middle. The chain is built from TRBV25-1 and TRBJ2-3; a possible D gene is TRBD2 (7 bases). The clonotype comes from a woman between 25 and 40 years old in good health and CMV-seropositive. The sample taken for sequencing was PBMCs. The CDR3, as DNA: TGTGCCAGCAGGGGAGGGGGGAGCACAGATACGCAGTATTTT. Translation gives CASRGGGSTDTQYF.